This T cell receptor beta chain was captured in a study of blood T cell repertoires in COVID-19. This CDR3 region has 13 residues. CDR1 and CDR2 from the germline V gene are MNHEY and SMNVEV (reference sequence). V dropped 4 bases and J dropped 6; count of bases not matched to a gene: 4. Assay used: immunoSEQ multiplex PCR; TCRdb lists only in-frame clones, some missing. The table lists more than 60,000 clones, around 80% of them singletons. Sequencing was performed on peripheral blood. The chain is built from TRBV27 and TRBJ1-2; 8 bases fit TRBD1. The source of this sequence is a man in his fifties or sixties with active or convalescent COVID-19. The CDR3 is CASSSDRENGYTF. The DNA of the CDR3 is TGTGCCAGCAGTTCGGACAGGGAGAATGGCTACACCTTC.